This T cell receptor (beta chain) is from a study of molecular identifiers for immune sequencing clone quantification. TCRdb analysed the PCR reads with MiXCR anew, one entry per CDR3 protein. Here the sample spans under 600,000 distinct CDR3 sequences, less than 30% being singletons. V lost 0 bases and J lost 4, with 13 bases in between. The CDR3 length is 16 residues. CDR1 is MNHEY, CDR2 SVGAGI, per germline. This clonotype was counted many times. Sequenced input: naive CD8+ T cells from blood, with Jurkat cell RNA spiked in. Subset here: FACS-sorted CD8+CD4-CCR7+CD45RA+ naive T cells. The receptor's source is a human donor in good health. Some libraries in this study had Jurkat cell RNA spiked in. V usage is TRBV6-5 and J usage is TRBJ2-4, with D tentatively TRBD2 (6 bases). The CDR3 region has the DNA TGTGCCAGCAGTTACTCGAGTGGAGGGTCAAAAAACATTCAGTACTTC. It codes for CASSYSSGGSKNIQYF.